This T cell receptor beta chain comes out of a study of T cell changes during pregnancy in multiple sclerosis. There are 15 residues in the CDR3. V dropped 10 bases and J dropped 2 bases, with 18 bases sitting between them. CDR1 is MNHEY and CDR2 is SMNVEV in the germline V gene (reference sequence). The method was immunoSEQ multiplex PCR; TCRdb's version includes in-frame clones alone and lacks a portion of them. The sample yields over 30,000 clones, about 92% seen once. The gene calls are TRBV27 and TRBJ2-1; D is possibly TRBD2 (5 bases). The clonotype comes from a female donor with multiple sclerosis, enrolled in a pregnancy study. The sample was PBMCs (not recorded whether the cells were cultured). The CDR3 protein is CATTLNGGPYNEQFF. DNA of the CDR3: TGTGCCACCACCTTGAACGGCGGGCCCTACAATGAGCAGTTCTTC.